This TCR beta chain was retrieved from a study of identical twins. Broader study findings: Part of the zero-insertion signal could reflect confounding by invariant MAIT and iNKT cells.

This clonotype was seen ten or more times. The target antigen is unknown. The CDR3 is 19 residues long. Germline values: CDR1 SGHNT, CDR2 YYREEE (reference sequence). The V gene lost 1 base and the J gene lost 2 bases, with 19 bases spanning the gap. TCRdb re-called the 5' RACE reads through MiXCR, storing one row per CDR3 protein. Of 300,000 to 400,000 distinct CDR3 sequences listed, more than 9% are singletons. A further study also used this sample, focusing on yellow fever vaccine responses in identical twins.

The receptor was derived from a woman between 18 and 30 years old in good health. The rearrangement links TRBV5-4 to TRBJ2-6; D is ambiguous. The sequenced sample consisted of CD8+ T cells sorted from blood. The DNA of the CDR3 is TGTGCCAGCAGCTTGTGGCAGATAGGTTTTTCGGCTGGGGCCAACGTCCTGACTTTC. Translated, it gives CASSLWQIGFSAGANVLTF.